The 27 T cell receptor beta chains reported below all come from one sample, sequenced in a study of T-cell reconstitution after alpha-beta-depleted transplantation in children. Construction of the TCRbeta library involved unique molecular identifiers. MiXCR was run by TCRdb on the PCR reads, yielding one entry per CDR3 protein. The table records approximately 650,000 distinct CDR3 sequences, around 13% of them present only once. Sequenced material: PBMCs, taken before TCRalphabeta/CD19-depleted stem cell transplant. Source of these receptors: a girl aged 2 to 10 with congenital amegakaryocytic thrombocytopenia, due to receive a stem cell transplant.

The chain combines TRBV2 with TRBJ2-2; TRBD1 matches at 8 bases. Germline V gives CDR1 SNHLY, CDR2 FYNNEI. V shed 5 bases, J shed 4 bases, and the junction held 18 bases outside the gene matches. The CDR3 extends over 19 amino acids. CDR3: CASSFGLGQEVSSTGELFF. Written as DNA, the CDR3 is TGTGCCAGCAGTTTCGGTTTGGGACAGGAGGTGTCTAGCACCGGGGAGCTGTTTTTT.

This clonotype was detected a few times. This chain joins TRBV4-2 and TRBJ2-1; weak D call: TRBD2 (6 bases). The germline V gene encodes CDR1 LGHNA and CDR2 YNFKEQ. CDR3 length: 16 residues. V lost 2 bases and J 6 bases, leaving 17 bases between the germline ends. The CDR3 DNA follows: TGTGCCAGCAGCCAACCGAACGGGACTTTCGGCAATGAGCAGTTCTTC. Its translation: CASSQPNGTFGNEQFF.

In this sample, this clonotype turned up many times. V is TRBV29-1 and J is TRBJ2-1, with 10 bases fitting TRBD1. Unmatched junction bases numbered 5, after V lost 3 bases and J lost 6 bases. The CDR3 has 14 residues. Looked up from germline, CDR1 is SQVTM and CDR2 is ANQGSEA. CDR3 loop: CSVDDRDRGNEQFF. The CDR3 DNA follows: TGCAGCGTTGACGACCGGGACAGGGGCAATGAGCAGTTCTTC.

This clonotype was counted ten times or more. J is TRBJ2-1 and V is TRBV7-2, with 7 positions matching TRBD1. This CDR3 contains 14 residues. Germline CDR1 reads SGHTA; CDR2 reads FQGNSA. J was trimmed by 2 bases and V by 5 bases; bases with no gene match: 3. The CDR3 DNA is TGTGCCAGCAGCCTCGACAGGGCCTACAATGAGCAGTTCTTC. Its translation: CASSLDRAYNEQFF.

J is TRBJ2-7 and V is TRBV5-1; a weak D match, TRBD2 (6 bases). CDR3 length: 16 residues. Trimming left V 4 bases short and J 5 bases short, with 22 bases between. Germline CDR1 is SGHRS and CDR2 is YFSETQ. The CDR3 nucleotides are TGCGCCAGCAGCCCACGTGCGGGGACCCCTAGCAACGAGCAGTACTTC. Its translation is CASSPRAGTPSNEQYF.

This CDR3 is CASSPSVGTSSYEQYF. The CDR3 nucleotides are TGTGCCAGCTCACCATCGGTTGGCACTAGCTCCTACGAGCAGTACTTC. The chain links TRBV18 to TRBJ2-7, with D possibly matching TRBD2 (5 bases). Germline-derived CDR1 and CDR2 are KGHSH and LQKENI. Trimming cost V 2 bases and J 0 bases, with 14 bases left between them. There are 16 residues in the CDR3.

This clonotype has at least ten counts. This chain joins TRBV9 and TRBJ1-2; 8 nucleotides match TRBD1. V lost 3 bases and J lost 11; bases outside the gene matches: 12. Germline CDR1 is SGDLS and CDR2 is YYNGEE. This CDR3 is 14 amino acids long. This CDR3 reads CASSGEFLGQGYTF. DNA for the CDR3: TGTGCCAGCAGCGGAGAATTCCTCGGACAGGGTTACACCTTC. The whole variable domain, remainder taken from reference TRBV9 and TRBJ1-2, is DSGVTQTPKHLITATGQRVTLRCSPRSGDLSVYWYQQSLDQGLQFLIQYYNGEERAKGNILERFSAQQFPDLHSELNLSSLELGDSALYFCASSGEFLGQGYTFGSGTRLTVV.

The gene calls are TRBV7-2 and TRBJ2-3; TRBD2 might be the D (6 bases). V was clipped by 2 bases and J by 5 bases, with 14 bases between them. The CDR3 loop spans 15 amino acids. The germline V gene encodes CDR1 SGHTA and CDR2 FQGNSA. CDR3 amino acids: CASSLLAGTRDTQYF. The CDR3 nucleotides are TGTGCCAGCAGCTTATTGGCGGGAACGAGAGATACGCAGTATTTT.

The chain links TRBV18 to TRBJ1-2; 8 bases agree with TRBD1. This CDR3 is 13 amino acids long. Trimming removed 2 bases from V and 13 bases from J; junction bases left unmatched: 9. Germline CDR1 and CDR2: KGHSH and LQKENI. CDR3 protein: CASSPIRNRGATF. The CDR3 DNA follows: TGTGCCAGCTCACCAATTCGGAACAGGGGGGCCACCTTC.

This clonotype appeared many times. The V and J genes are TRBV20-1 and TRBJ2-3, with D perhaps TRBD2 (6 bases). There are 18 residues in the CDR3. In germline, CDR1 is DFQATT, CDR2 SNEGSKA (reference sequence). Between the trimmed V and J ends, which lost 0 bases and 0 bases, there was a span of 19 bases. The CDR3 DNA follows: TGCAGTGCTAGAGATCAAATTTCCCGGGACTCAAGCACAGATACGCAGTATTTT. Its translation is CSARDQISRDSSTDTQYF.

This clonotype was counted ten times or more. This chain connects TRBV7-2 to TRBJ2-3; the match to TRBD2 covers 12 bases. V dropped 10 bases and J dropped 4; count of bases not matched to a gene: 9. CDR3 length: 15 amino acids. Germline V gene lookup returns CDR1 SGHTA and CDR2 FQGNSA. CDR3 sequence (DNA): TGTGCCACCTCTTCGACTAGCGGGAGCCCAGATACGCAGTATTTT. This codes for CATSSTSGSPDTQYF.

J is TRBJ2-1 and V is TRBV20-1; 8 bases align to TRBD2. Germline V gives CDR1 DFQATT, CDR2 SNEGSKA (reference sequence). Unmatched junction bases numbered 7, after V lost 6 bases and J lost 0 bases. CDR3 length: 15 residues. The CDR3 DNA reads TGCAGTGCAGTAGAGCGGGAGCTCTCCTACAATGAGCAGTTCTTC. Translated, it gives CSAVERELSYNEQFF.

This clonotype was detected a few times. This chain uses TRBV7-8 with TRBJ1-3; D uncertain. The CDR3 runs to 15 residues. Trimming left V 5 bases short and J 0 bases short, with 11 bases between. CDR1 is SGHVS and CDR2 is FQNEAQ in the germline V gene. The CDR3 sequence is CASSGRQASGNTIYF. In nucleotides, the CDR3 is TGTGCCAGCAGCGGCAGACAAGCCTCTGGAAACACCATATATTTT.

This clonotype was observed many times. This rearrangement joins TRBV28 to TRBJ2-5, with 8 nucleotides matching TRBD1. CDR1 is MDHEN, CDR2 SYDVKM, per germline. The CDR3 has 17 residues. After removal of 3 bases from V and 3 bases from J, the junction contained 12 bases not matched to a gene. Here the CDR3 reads CASSFGLPSTGEETQYF. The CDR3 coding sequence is TGTGCCAGCAGTTTTGGCCTCCCCTCGACAGGGGAAGAGACCCAGTACTTC. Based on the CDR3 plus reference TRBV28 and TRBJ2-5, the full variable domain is DVKVTQSSRYLVKRTGEKVFLECVQDMDHENMFWYRQDPGLGLRLIYFSYDVKMKEKGDIPEGYSVSREKKERFSLILESASTNQTSMYLCASSFGLPSTGEETQYFGPGTRLLVL.

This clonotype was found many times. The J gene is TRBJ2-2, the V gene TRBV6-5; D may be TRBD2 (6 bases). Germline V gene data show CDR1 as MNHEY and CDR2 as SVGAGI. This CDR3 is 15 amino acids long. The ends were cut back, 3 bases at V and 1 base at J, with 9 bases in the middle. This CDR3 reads CASSYRSGNTGELFF. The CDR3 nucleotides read TGTGCCAGCAGTTATCGTAGCGGGAACACCGGGGAGCTGTTTTTT.

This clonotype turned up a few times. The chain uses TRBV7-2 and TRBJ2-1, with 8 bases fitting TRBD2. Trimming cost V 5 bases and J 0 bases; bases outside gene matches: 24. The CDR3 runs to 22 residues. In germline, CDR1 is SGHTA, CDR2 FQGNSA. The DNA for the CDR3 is TGTGCCAGCAGCCTTAGGGTGGGTTGGGCTAGCGGGCAGCCGAGCTCCTACAATGAGCAGTTCTTC. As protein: CASSLRVGWASGQPSSYNEQFF.

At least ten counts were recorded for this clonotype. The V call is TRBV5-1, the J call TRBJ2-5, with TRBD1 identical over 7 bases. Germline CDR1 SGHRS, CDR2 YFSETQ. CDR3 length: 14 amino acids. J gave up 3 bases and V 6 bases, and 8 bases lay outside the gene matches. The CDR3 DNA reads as TGCGCCAGCACCCCTGGGACAGCCAAAGAGACCCAGTACTTC. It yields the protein CASTPGTAKETQYF. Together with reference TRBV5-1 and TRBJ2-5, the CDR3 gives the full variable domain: KAGVTQTPRYLIKTRGQQVTLSCSPISGHRSVSWYQQTPGQGLQFLFEYFSETQRNKGNFPGRFSGRQFSNSRSEMNVSTLELGDSALYLCASTPGTAKETQYFGPGTRLLVL.

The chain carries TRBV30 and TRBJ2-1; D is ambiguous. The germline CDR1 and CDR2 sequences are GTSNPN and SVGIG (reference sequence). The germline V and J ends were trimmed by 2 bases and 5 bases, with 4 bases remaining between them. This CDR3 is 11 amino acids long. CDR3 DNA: TGTGCCTGGAGTAAAAACAATGAGCAGTTCTTC. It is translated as CAWSKNNEQFF.

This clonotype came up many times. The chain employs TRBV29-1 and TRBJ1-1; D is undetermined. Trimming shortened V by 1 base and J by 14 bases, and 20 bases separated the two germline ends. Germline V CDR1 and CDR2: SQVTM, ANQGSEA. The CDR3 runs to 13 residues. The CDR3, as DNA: TGCAGCGTTGAAGGGAAGCACAAGGCCCGGGCCTTCTTT. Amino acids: CSVEGKHKARAFF.

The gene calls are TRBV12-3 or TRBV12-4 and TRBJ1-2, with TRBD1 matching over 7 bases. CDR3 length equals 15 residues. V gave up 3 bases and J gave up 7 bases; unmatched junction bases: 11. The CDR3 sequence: CASSFGQAQPGGYTF. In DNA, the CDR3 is TGTGCCAGCAGTTTTGGACAGGCCCAACCGGGTGGCTACACCTTC.

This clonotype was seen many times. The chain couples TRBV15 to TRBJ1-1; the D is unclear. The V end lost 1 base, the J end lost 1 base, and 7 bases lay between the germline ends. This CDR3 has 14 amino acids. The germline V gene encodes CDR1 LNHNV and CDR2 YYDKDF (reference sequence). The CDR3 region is CATSRGVGNTEAFF. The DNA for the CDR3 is TGTGCCACCAGCAGAGGCGTGGGGAACACTGAAGCTTTCTTT.

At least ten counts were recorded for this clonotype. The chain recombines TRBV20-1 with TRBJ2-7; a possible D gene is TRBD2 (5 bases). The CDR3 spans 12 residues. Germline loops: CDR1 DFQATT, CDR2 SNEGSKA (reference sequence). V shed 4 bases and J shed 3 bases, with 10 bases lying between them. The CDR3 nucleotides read TGCAGTGCTATAGTTAGCGACTACGAGCAGTACTTC. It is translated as CSAIVSDYEQYF.

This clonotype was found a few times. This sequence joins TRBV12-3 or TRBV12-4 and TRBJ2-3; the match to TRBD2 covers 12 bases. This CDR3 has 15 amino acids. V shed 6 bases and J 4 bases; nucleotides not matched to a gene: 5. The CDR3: CASRPTSGRSDTQYF. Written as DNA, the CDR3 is TGTGCCAGCAGACCTACTAGCGGGAGGTCAGATACGCAGTATTTT.

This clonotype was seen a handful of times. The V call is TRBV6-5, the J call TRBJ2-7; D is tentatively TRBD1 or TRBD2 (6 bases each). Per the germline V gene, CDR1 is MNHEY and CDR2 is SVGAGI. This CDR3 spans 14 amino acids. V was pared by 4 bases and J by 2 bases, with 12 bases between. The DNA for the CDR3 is TGTGCCAGCAGTTCGGCCCGGGGGCCCTACGAGCAGTACTTC. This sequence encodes CASSSARGPYEQYF.

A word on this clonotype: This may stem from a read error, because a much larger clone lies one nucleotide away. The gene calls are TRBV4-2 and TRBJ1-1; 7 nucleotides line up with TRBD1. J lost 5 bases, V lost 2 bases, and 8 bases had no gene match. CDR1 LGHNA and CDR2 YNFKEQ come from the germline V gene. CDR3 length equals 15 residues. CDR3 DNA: TGTGCCAGCAGCCAATCACGACAGGGTAGGACTGAAGCTTTCTTT. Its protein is CASSQSRQGRTEAFF.

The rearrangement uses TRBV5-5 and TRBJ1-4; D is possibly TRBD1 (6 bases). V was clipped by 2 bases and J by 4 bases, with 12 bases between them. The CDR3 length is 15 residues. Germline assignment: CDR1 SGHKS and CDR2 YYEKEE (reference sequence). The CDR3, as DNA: TGTGCCAGCAGCTTAGGAGGGGGGGATAATGAAAAACTGTTTTTT. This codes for CASSLGGGDNEKLFF.

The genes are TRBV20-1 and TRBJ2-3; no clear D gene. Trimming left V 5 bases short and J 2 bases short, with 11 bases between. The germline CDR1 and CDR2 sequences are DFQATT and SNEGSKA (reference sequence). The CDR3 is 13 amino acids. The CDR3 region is CSAPRVITDTQYF. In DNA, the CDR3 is TGCAGTGCTCCCCGGGTCATCACAGATACGCAGTATTTT.